The 27 T cell receptor beta chains below come from one sample, sequenced in a study of Ad26.COV2.S vaccination and SARS-CoV-2 variants (dated by TCRdb to the early 2020s). The intended sense of this specimen's treatment or condition label: 15 to 20 received Ad26.COV2.S at low or high dose, single or two shots; 5 received placebo; per-sample allocation not given. For vaccine and placebo recipients, the sequenced repertoires came from samples collected on day 63 after the first injection. The method behind the library was the immunoSEQ multiplex PCR assay. This is the immuneACCESS table as TCRdb keeps it, with only in-frame sequences that have V and J called. A part of the clones is gone; compared with another copy, unresolved V genes explain less than half, and the rest is unexplained. The sample table contains about 440,000 clones; only one count was recorded for approximately 90% of them. In total, the top ten clones hold over 10% of the sample.

The sequencing used peripheral blood, collected in a trial of Ad26.COV2.S vaccine versus placebo. The receptors stem from a person aged 18-65 years who received the Ad26.COV2.S COVID-19 vaccine or a placebo.

The rearrangement joins TRBV6-7 to TRBJ1-4; TRBD1 is a possible D gene (5 bases). TRBV6-7 is an open reading frame, and its role is uncertain. This CDR3 is built from 20 residues. V lost 6 bases, J lost 8 bases, and 34 bases lay in between. In DNA form, the CDR3 reads TGTGCCAGCAGCCCCCCAGACAGATCATCGGGTAAAGGGTCTAGGGAAAAACTGTTTTTT. Its protein product is CASSPPDRSSGKGSREKLFF.

In this sample, this clone turned up a few times. The chain links TRBV9 to TRBJ1-5; TRBD1 matches 8 bases. Trimming took 4 bases from V and 5 from J; bases not matched to a gene: 5. The CDR3 runs to 14 residues. Germline assignment: CDR1 SGDLS and CDR2 YYNGEE. In nucleotides, the CDR3 is TGTGCCAGCAGCCGAGGACAGGGTGATCAGCCCCAGCATTTT. As protein: CASSRGQGDQPQHF.

The chain carries TRBV9 and TRBJ2-4; D perhaps matches TRBD2 (7 bases). The CDR3 runs to 17 residues. Germline loops: CDR1 SGDLS, CDR2 YYNGEE. Trimming took 0 bases from V and 4 from J, leaving 17 bases between them. CDR3 amino acids: CASSVDPVGGRKNIQYF. The DNA of the CDR3 is TGTGCCAGCAGCGTAGACCCTGTGGGGGGGCGTAAAAACATTCAGTACTTC.

The chain has TRBV6-5 and TRBJ2-1; TRBD2 matches at 7 bases. V lost 10 bases, J lost 0 bases, and 9 bases stayed unmatched. The length of the CDR3 is 15 residues. Germline CDR1 and CDR2: MNHEY and SVGAGI. The CDR3 DNA reads as TGTGCCACAGCCCGGGACTACAGCTCCTACAATGAGCAGTTCTTC. Amino acid sequence: CATARDYSSYNEQFF.

The sample holds one count of this clone. The rearrangement joins TRBV3-1 (or the pseudogene TRBV3-2) to TRBJ1-1; no clear D. The length of the CDR3 is 15 residues. Between the trimmed V and J ends, which lost 4 bases and 3 bases, there was a span of 15 bases. Germline V gives CDR1 LGHDT, CDR2 YNNKEL (reference sequence). In nucleotides, the CDR3 is TGTGCCAGCAGCCCCCACCCGGATGGCGACACTGAAGCTTTCTTT. As protein: CASSPHPDGDTEAFF.

The CDR3 bases are TGTGCCAGCAGCTTGGCCGGTTCTCTTGGCGGCTACACCTTC. Translating gives CASSLAGSLGGYTF. This chain links TRBV5-6 with TRBJ1-2; no reliable D call. The CDR3 length is 14 residues. Germline V CDR1 and CDR2: SGHDT, YYEEEE. Trimming shortened V by 0 bases and J by 8 bases, and 14 bases separated the two germline ends.

J is TRBJ1-2 and V is TRBV14, with D unclear. Germline V CDR1 and CDR2: SGHDN, FVKESK. Trimming left V 2 bases short and J 1 base short, with 20 bases between. The CDR3 extends over 18 amino acids. DNA for the CDR3: TGTGCCAGCAGCCAAAGGGAATATGTCGGGGAAGTTAACTATGGCTACACCTTC. Protein: CASSQREYVGEVNYGYTF.

The rearrangement uses TRBV11-3 and TRBJ2-1; D could derive from TRBD1 or TRBD2 (5 bases each). The germline V gene encodes CDR1 SGHNT and CDR2 YENEEA. V gave up 0 bases and J gave up 5 bases, with 14 bases separating them. The CDR3 is 16 amino acids. The CDR3 nucleotides are TGTGCCAGCAGCTTAGACGGGGCGGGCAGGGACAATGAGCAGTTCTTC. This translates into CASSLDGAGRDNEQFF.

The chain links TRBV7-2 to TRBJ2-2; tentative D call: TRBD2 (5 bases). The CDR3 is 15 residues long. Germline-derived CDR1 and CDR2 are SGHTA and FQGNSA. V lost 1 base and J 2 bases, leaving 8 bases between the germline ends. The CDR3 bases are TGTGCCAGCAGCTTAGATGGAGGCAACACCGGGGAGCTGTTTTTT. This gives the protein CASSLDGGNTGELFF.

The chain links TRBV19 to TRBJ2-7; possible D gene TRBD1, 5 bases. This CDR3 is 13 amino acids long. V lost 5 bases and J lost 4, with 12 bases in between. Germline values: CDR1 LNHDA, CDR2 SQIVND (reference sequence). The CDR3 DNA reads TGTGCCAGTAGTTCCAGGGAAGGATACGAGCAGTACTTC. This translates into CASSSREGYEQYF. The variable domain in full, with the rest retrieved from reference TRBV19 and TRBJ2-7, is DGGITQSPKYLFRKEGQNVTLSCEQNLNHDAMYWYRQDPGQGLRLIYYSQIVNDFQKGDIAEGYSVSREKKESFPLTVTSAQKNPTAFYLCASSSREGYEQYFGPGTRLTVT.

Only one count was recorded for this clone. The chain has TRBV5-5 and TRBJ1-1; 10 nucleotides agree with TRBD1. Germline CDR1 reads SGHKS; CDR2 reads YYEKEE (reference sequence). Trimming removed 0 bases from V and 8 bases from J; junction bases left unmatched: 7. The CDR3 covers 15 residues. CDR3 nucleotides: TGTGCCAGCAGCTTGGTTGGGGGACAGGGGCCCGAAGCTTTCTTT. Encoded protein: CASSLVGGQGPEAFF.

CDR3 sequence: CASSQVADLSEAFF. The CDR3 DNA reads as TGTGCCAGCAGCCAAGTGGCGGATCTCTCCGAAGCTTTCTTT. The chain carries TRBV14 and TRBJ1-1; no reliable D call. Trimming took 1 base from V and 8 from J, leaving 14 bases between them. The germline gives CDR1 SGHDN, CDR2 FVKESK. This CDR3 is built from 14 residues.

The sample holds a few counts of this clone. This chain uses TRBV6-5 with TRBJ1-2; 7 nucleotides align to TRBD1. J lost 7 bases, V lost 8 bases, and 7 bases had no gene match. Germline CDR1 is MNHEY and CDR2 is SVGAGI. This CDR3 has 12 residues. The CDR3 loop reads CASHRGLFGYTF. In DNA form, the CDR3 reads TGTGCCAGCCACAGGGGACTATTTGGCTACACCTTC.

V usage is TRBV24-1 and J usage is TRBJ2-1; D not resolved. CDR1 KGHDR and CDR2 SFDVKD come from the germline V gene. The CDR3 runs to 13 residues. Trimming stripped 4 bases from V and 5 bases from J, with 8 bases between. CDR3 coding DNA: TGTGCCACCAGTGACGGCATAAACAATGAGCAGTTCTTC. It is translated as CATSDGINNEQFF.

The chain links TRBV4-2 to TRBJ2-2, with D tentatively TRBD1 (7 bases). Between the trimmed V and J ends, which lost 2 bases and 7 bases, there was a span of 11 bases. This CDR3 is 14 amino acids long. The germline V gene has CDR1 LGHNA and CDR2 YNFKEQ. CDR3 nucleotide sequence: TGTGCCAGCAGCCAACCCAGGGGGGACGGGGAGCTGTTTTTT. This sequence encodes CASSQPRGDGELFF.

The V gene is TRBV13, the J gene TRBJ1-4, with TRBD1 matching 12 bases. This CDR3 has 18 residues. Germline CDR1 reads PRHDT; CDR2 reads FYEKMQ (reference sequence). V dropped 5 bases and J dropped 4; count of bases not matched to a gene: 11. DNA for the CDR3: TGTGCCAGCAGCAGCTACCGGGACAGGGGGCTAGTTAATGAAAAACTGTTTTTT. It is translated as CASSSYRDRGLVNEKLFF.

This chain connects TRBV30 to TRBJ2-2; possibly TRBD2 for D (6 bases). Germline V CDR1 and CDR2: GTSNPN, SVGIG (reference sequence). V lost 1 base, J lost 3 bases, and 12 bases lay in between. The CDR3 length is 15 residues. CDR3 sequence reads: CAWSAPAGYTGELFF. The CDR3 DNA is TGTGCCTGGAGTGCCCCAGCGGGCTACACCGGGGAGCTGTTTTTT.

This sequence joins TRBV7-7 and TRBJ2-3; 13 bases are shared with TRBD2. V shed 11 bases and J 6 bases; nucleotides not matched to a gene: 5. CDR3 length equals 13 residues. CDR1 and CDR2 (germline): SSHAT, FNYEAQ (reference sequence). The CDR3 nucleotides are TGTGCCGCCAAGACTAGCGGGAGGGATACGCAGTATTTT. It encodes CAAKTSGRDTQYF.

The chain joins TRBV6-1 to TRBJ2-3; no reliable D call. The CDR3 is made up of 15 amino acids. The germline V gene encodes CDR1 MNHNS and CDR2 SASEGT. Trimming took off 2 bases at V and 0 bases at J, with 9 bases between the two ends. The CDR3 bases are TGTGCCAGCAGTGAACGCCCGAGGAGCACAGATACGCAGTATTTT. This encodes CASSERPRSTDTQYF.

The rearrangement uses TRBV5-1 and TRBJ1-1; possibly TRBD1 for D (5 bases). Germline CDR1 and CDR2: SGHRS and YFSETQ. The CDR3 length is 15 residues. The V and J ends lost 3 bases and 4 bases respectively, with 16 bases between them. The CDR3 region is CASSSDWGSSTEAFF. CDR3 sequence (DNA): TGCGCCAGCAGCTCCGATTGGGGGTCGTCCACTGAAGCTTTCTTT.

J is TRBJ2-3 and V is TRBV5-6, with D perhaps TRBD2 (7 bases). The germline V gene encodes CDR1 SGHDT and CDR2 YYEEEE. V dropped 3 bases and J dropped 14 bases, with 16 bases sitting between them. This CDR3 contains 12 residues. The CDR3, as DNA: TGTGCCAGCAGCTCGGACAGAGCGGGGTGGTATTTT. Translation: CASSSDRAGWYF.

The J gene is TRBJ2-7, the V gene TRBV6-1; possible D gene TRBD1, 6 bases. The CDR3 extends over 14 amino acids. Germline V gene lookup returns CDR1 MNHNS and CDR2 SASEGT. The V gene lost 0 bases and the J gene lost 4 bases, with 10 bases spanning the gap. The CDR3 region is CASSEAPRGYEQYF. DNA for the CDR3: TGTGCCAGCAGTGAAGCCCCCAGGGGATACGAGCAGTACTTC.

V gene TRBV7-2 combines with J gene TRBJ2-5; D remains ambiguous. V lost 8 bases, J lost 3 bases, and 13 bases lay in between. The CDR3 sequence is 13 residues long. CDR1 is SGHTA and CDR2 is FQGNSA in the germline V gene. The CDR3 loop reads CASARGTKETQYF. CDR3 sequence (DNA): TGTGCCAGCGCGAGAGGAACCAAAGAGACCCAGTACTTC. The variable domain in full, completed from reference TRBV7-2 and TRBJ2-5, reads GAGVSQSPSNKVTEKGKDVELRCDPISGHTALYWYRQSLGQGLEFLIYFQGNSAPDKSGLPSDRFSAERTGGSVSTLTIQRTQQEDSAVYLCASARGTKETQYFGPGTRLLVL.

This chain links TRBV7-2 with TRBJ2-1; 14 bases match TRBD2. The CDR3 covers 14 residues. J lost 12 bases, V lost 5 bases, and 6 bases had no gene match. Germline V CDR1 and CDR2: SGHTA, FQGNSA. The CDR3 reads CASSLRLAGGLQFF. The CDR3 DNA is TGTGCCAGCAGCCTGCGACTAGCGGGAGGGTTGCAGTTCTTC.

This chain links TRBV6-6 with TRBJ1-3; D perhaps matches TRBD1 (5 bases). Germline CDR1 is MNHNY and CDR2 is SVGAGI (reference sequence). V shed 7 bases and J shed 0 bases, with 10 bases lying between them. The CDR3 has 14 amino acids. CDR3 nucleotides: TGTGCCAGCACCGACAGCAACTCTGGAAACACCATATATTTT. Its protein product is CASTDSNSGNTIYF.

The rearrangement uses TRBV9 and TRBJ2-1; D may be TRBD2 (6 bases). The CDR3 runs to 19 residues. The germline V and J ends were trimmed by 0 bases and 0 bases, with 19 bases remaining between them. CDR1 and CDR2 from the germline V gene are SGDLS and YYNGEE. CDR3 coding DNA: TGTGCCAGCAGCGTAGACATCGGGAGCGGAGCCAACTCCTACAATGAGCAGTTCTTC. Protein: CASSVDIGSGANSYNEQFF.

This chain joins TRBV5-1 and TRBJ1-2; D unclear. Trimming left V 0 bases short and J 4 bases short, with 16 bases between. Germline CDR1 is SGHRS and CDR2 is YFSETQ. This CDR3 is built from 16 residues. The CDR3 DNA sequence: TGCGCCAGCAGCTTGGGGCCCCGGTTGGAGGGCTATGGCTACACCTTC. Translation gives CASSLGPRLEGYGYTF.